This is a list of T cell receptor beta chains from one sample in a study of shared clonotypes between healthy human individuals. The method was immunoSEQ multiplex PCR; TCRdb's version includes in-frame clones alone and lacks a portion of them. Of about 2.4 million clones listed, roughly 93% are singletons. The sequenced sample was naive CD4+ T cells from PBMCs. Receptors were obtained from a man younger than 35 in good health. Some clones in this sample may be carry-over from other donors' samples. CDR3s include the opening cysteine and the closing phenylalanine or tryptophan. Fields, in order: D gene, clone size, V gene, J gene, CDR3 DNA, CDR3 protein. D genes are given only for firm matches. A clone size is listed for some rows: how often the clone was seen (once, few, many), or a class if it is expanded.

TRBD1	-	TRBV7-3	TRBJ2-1	TGTGCCAGCAGCCGGACCGGGACAGAGATACGATACAATGAGCAGTTCTTC	CASSRTGTEIRYNEQFF
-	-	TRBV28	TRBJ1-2	TGTGCCAGCATCGCCGGGGGTGAGGGTGCCGTAGATGGCTACACCTTC	CASIAGGEGAVDGYTF
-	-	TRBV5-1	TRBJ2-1	TGCGCCAGCAGCAAAACCGGGCCCCACCCGAACAATGAGCAGTTCTTC	CASSKTGPHPNNEQFF
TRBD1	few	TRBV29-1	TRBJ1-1	TGCAGCGGACGGACAGGGAACACTGAAGCTTTCTTT	CSGRTGNTEAFF
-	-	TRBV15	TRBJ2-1	TGTGCCACCAGCAGAAGTCTAGCGACGGTCTTTAATGAGCAGTTCTTC	CATSRSLATVFNEQFF
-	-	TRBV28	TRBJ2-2	TGTGCCAGCAACCCTCCGGGGACCGGGGAGCTGTTTTTT	CASNPPGTGELFF
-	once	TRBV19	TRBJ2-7	TGTGCCAGTAGTATAAGAGGCGGCTTAGCCTACGAGCAGTACTTC	CASSIRGGLAYEQYF
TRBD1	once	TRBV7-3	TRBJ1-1	TGTGCCAGCAGCCGACAGGGGAACACTGAAGCTTTCTTT	CASSRQGNTEAFF
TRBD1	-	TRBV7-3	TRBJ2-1	TGTGCCAGCAGCTTCCCCCAGGGGACAGGGGGGAGAAATGAGCAGTTCTTC	CASSFPQGTGGRNEQFF
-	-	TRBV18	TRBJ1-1	TGTGCCAGCTCACCGGTATCGAACACTGAAGCTTTCTTT	CASSPVSNTEAFF
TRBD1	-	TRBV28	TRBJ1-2	TGTGCCAGCAGAGAGGGGGCCGGCTATGGCTACACCTTC	CASREGAGYGYTF
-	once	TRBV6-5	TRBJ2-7	TGTGCCAGCAGTTACAACTCCAAGACCTACGAGCAGTACTTC	CASSYNSKTYEQYF
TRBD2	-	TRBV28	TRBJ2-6	TGTGCCAGCAGTTCGGGGGGCTCTGGGGCCAACGTCCTGACTTTC	CASSSGGSGANVLTF
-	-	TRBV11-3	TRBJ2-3	TGTGCCAGCAGCCCAGAGGGCATTAAGGGGGATACGCAGTATTTT	CASSPEGIKGDTQYF
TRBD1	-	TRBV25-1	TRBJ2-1	TGTGCCAGCACTGCTTCTGGTAACAGGGGCTACAATGAGCAGTTCTTC	CASTASGNRGYNEQFF
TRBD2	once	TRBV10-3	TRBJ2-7	TGTGCCATCAGTAGGGAATGGACTAGCGGGAATATAAACGAGCAGTACTTC	CAISREWTSGNINEQYF
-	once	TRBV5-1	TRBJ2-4	TGCGCCAGCAGCCCCGGGAGAGATACCATTCAGTACTTC	CASSPGRDTIQYF
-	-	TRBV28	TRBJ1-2	TGTGCCAGCAGTCCCCCGGGAGGCTACACCTTC	CASSPPGGYTF
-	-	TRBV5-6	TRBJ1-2	TGTGCCAGCAGCCGGGACCCCCGGGGCTACACCTTC	CASSRDPRGYTF
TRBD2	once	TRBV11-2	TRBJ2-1	TGTGCCAGCAGCCCCGGGGGTAGCGGGAGGGCCTACTACAATGAGCAGTTCTTC	CASSPGGSGRAYYNEQFF
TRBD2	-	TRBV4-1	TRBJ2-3	TGCGCCAGCAGCCTGGCTAGGACTAGCGCCACGGGGGATACGCAGTATTTT	CASSLARTSATGDTQYF
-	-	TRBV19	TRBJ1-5	TGTGCCAGTAGTATATCGAATCAGCCCCAGCATTTT	CASSISNQPQHF
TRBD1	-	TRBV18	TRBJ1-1	TGTGCCAGCTCATCGCAGGGGGAGGGCACTGAAGCTTTCTTT	CASSSQGEGTEAFF
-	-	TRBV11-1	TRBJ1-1	TGTGCCAGCACCATGGGTAGTCAGTCCAGCGCTTTCTTT	CASTMGSQSSAFF
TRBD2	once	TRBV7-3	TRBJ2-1	TGTGCCAGCAGCTTAACGGCTAGCGGGAGGAGGGCCTACAATGAGCAGTTCTTC	CASSLTASGRRAYNEQFF
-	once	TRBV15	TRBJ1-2	TGTGCCACCAGCAGAGACCGGAATTGGGGCGTCGACGGCTACACCTTC	CATSRDRNWGVDGYTF
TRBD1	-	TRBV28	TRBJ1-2	TGTGCCAGCAGCTCCGGGACAGCCCGAGGCTACACCTTC	CASSSGTARGYTF
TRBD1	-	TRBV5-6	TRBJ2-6	TGTGCCAGCAGCCGGGGACAGGGGGCCTCCGGGGCCAACGTCCTGACTTTC	CASSRGQGASGANVLTF
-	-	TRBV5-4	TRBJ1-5	TGTGCCAGCAGCTTGGAGCCGAACAATCAGCCCCAGCATTTT	CASSLEPNNQPQHF
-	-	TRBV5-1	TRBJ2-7	TGCGCCAGCAGCGCTGGACAGATCTACGAGCAGTACTTC	CASSAGQIYEQYF
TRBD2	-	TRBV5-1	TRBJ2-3	TGCGCCAGCAGGGCGCTAGCGGGAGCCACAGATACGCAGTATTTT	CASRALAGATDTQYF
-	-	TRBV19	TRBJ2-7	TGTGCCAGTGGTCCCCAGAGCTCCTACGAGCAGTACTTC	CASGPQSSYEQYF
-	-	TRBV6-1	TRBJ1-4	TGTGCCACCTTCGACCGACCAACTAATGAAAAACTGTTTTTT	CATFDRPTNEKLFF
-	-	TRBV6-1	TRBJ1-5	TGTGCCAGCAGTGAATTGGGGGGCCTAGGCAATCAGCCCCAGCATTTT	CASSELGGLGNQPQHF
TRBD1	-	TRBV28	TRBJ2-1	TGTGCCAGCAGTGTACAGGGGGCCCTCCGGAATGAGCAGTTCTTC	CASSVQGALRNEQFF
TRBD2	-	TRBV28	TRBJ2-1	TGTGCCAGCATAAGTAGCGGGAGCTCCTACAATGAGCAGTTCTTC	CASISSGSSYNEQFF
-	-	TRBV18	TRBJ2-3	TGTGCCAGCTCATCAAAACTAGGGGTGGATACGCAGTATTTT	CASSSKLGVDTQYF
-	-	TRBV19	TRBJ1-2	TGTGCCAGTAGTATAGATTTGGTTCGGGCGGGATTTTATGGCTACACCTTC	CASSIDLVRAGFYGYTF
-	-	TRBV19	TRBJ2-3	TGTGCCAGTAGTACAAGAACAGGAGTAGAATGGTATTTT	CASSTRTGVEWYF
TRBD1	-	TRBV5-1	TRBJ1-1	TGCGCCAGCAGCTTAACGACAGGGGGGAACACTGAAGCTTTCTTT	CASSLTTGGNTEAFF
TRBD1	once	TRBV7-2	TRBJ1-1	TGTGCCAGCAGCCTTGACAGGGAGAACACTGAAGCTTTCTTT	CASSLDRENTEAFF